The TCR beta chain described here comes from a study of early stage breast cancer tumors. Per the germline V gene, CDR1 is WSHSY and CDR2 is SAAADI. V was cut by 10 bases and J by 8 bases, with 17 bases left in between. CDR3 size: 13 residues. Sequencing was performed with immunoSEQ multiplex PCR; in TCRdb, only in-frame clones are kept and a portion is missing. The repertoire includes fewer than 70,000 clones, approximately 84% of them detected once, and 4.7% sits in the top ten. Sequenced material: blood. This TCR was recovered from a person aged 40 to 49 with breast cancer. This rearrangement joins TRBV10-2 to TRBJ1-4; D possibly corresponds to TRBD1 (5 bases). The CDR3 sequence: CATQETAKEKLFF. CDR3 sequence (DNA): TGCGCCACCCAGGAGACAGCGAAAGAAAAACTGTTTTTT.